The 4 T cell receptor beta chains below were found in one sample sequenced in a study of cytomegalovirus exposure and HLA in healthy donors. Primers: 60 Vbeta forward and 13 Jbeta reverse. Some clones are missing from TCRdb's copy, which holds only in-frame ones; the method was immunoSEQ multiplex PCR. The table lists roughly 150,000 clones, over 65% of them singletons, with approximately 4.6% in the top ten. The specimen sequenced was PBMCs. The receptors come from a man younger than 35 in good health and CMV-seropositive.

This clone was seen only a few times. The rearrangement uses TRBV29-1 and TRBJ2-7, with TRBD1 identical over 7 bases. Germline-derived CDR1 and CDR2 are SQVTM and ANQGSEA. With 0 bases clipped from V and 4 bases from J, the junction kept 6 bases outside the gene matches. The CDR3 is made up of 14 amino acids. CDR3 in amino acids: CSVEDLAGGYEQYV. The DNA of the CDR3 is TGCAGCGTTGAAGATCTTGCAGGGGGTTACGAGCAGTACGTC.

The gene calls are TRBV19 and TRBJ1-1; 11 nucleotides agree with TRBD1. CDR1 LNHDA and CDR2 SQIVND come from the germline V gene (reference sequence). Germline trimming cut 5 bases from V and 0 bases from J; bases unmatched to any gene: 5. The CDR3 is 16 residues long. The chain's CDR3 is CASSGDRGWMNTEAFF. CDR3 coding DNA: TGTGCCAGTAGTGGGGACAGGGGGTGGATGAACACTGAAGCTTTCTTT.

The V gene is TRBV18, the J gene TRBJ1-1; D perhaps matches TRBD1 (5 bases). V gave up 4 bases and J gave up 0 bases, with 9 bases separating them. The CDR3 runs 14 residues. The V gene's germline CDR1 is KGHSH and CDR2 LQKENI. CDR3 DNA: TGTGCCAGCTCACGACAACAGGTGAACACTGAAGCTTTCTTT. This translates into CASSRQQVNTEAFF.

This chain links TRBV19 with TRBJ1-4, with TRBD1 matching 8 bases. J gave up 8 bases and V 4 bases, and 0 bases lay outside the gene matches. CDR1 is LNHDA, CDR2 SQIVND, per germline (reference sequence). This CDR3 is built from 12 residues. The CDR3 loop reads CASSRTGEKLFF. In DNA form, the CDR3 reads TGTGCCAGTAGTAGGACAGGGGAAAAACTGTTTTTT.